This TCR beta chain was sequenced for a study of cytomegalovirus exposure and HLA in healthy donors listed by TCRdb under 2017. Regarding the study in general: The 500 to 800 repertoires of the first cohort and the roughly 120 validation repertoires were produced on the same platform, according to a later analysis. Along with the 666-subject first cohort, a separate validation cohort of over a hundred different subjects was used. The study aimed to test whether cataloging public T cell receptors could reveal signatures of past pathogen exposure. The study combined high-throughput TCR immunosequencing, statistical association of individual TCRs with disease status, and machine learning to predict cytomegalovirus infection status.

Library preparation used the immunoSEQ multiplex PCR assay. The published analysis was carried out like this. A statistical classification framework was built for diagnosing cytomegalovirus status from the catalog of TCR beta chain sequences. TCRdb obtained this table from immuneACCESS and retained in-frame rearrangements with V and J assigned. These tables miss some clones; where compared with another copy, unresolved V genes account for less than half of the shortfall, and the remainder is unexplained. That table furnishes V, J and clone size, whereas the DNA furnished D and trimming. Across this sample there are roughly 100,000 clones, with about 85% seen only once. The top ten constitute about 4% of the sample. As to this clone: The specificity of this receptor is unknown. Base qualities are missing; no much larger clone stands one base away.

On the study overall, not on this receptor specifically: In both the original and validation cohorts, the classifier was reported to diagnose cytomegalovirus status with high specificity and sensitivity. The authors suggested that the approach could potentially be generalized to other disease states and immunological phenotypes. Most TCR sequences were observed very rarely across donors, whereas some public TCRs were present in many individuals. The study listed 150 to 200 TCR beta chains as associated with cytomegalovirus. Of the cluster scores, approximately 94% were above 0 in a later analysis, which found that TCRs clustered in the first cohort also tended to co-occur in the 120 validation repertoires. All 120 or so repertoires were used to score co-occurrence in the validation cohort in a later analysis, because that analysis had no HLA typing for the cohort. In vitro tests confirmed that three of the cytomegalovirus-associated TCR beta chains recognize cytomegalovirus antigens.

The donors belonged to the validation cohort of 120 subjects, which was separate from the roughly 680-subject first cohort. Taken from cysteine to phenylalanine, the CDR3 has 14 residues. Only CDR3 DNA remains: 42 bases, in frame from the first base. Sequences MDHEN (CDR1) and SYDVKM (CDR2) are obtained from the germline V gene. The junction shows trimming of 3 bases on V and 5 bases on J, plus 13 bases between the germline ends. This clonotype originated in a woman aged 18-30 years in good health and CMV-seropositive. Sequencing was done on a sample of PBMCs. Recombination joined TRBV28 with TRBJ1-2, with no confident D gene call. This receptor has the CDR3 CASSFGERRYGYTF. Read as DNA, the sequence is TGTGCCAGCAGTTTTGGGGAGAGGCGTTATGGCTACACCTTC.